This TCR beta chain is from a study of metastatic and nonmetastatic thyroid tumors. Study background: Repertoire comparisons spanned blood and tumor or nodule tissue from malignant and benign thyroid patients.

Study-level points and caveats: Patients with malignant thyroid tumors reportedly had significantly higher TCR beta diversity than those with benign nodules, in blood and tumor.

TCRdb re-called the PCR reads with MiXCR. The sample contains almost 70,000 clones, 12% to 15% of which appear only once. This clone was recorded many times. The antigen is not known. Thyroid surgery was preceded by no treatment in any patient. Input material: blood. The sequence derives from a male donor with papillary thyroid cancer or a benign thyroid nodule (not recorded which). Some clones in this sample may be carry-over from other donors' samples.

CDR3 region: CASSLDRRETQYF. CDR3 DNA sequence: TGTGCCAGCAGTCTGGACAGGCGAGAGACCCAGTACTTC. This sequence joins TRBV27 and TRBJ2-5; 7 nucleotides match TRBD1. This CDR3 spans 13 amino acids. Germline CDR1 is MNHEY and CDR2 is SMNVEV (reference sequence). With 5 bases clipped from V and 4 bases from J, the junction kept 4 bases outside the gene matches.